The rows below give T cell receptor beta chains drawn from one sample of a study of blood T cell repertoires in COVID-19. TCRdb's copy holds only in-frame clones and misses some; the assay was immunoSEQ multiplex PCR. This sample carries about 200,000 clones, around four fifths of them seen once, and the ten largest clones take less than 6%. The sequenced material came from peripheral blood. The receptors here all came from a woman in her 70s with COVID-19, enrolled during active disease. Each CDR3 is given with its conserved first and last residue. D genes are given only for firm matches. The size entry is marked missing in some rows and otherwise reads once, few, many or a size class.

CDR3 DNA,CDR3 protein,clone size,V gene,D gene,J gene
TGTGCCAGCTGGGGAGAGAAGGACGAGCAGTACTTC,CASWGEKDEQYF,NA,TRBV28,NA,TRBJ2-7
TGTGCCAGCAGCCAAGATGTCAGGGGGTTGCAGTTCTTC,CASSQDVRGLQFF,NA,TRBV14,TRBD1,TRBJ2-1
TGCGCCAGCAGCTTGTCTGCCCACGGAGGGCCCCAGCATTTT,CASSLSAHGGPQHF,NA,TRBV5-1,NA,TRBJ1-5
TGTGCCAGCAGTTTACCTGGTACGGGAGGAGATACGCAGTATTTT,CASSLPGTGGDTQYF,NA,TRBV28,TRBD2,TRBJ2-3
TGTGCCAGCAGTCCCTTTCGGGGGGGTTTTAATGACAATGAGCAGTTCTTC,CASSPFRGGFNDNEQFF,NA,TRBV6-2/TRBV6-3,TRBD2,TRBJ2-1
TGCAGCGTTCAGGTGGAGACCCAGTACTTC,CSVQVETQYF,NA,TRBV29-1,NA,TRBJ2-5
TGCGCCAGCAGCTTTGACGGGACCTACGAGCAGTACTTC,CASSFDGTYEQYF,NA,TRBV5-1,NA,TRBJ2-7
TGTGCCAGCAGTCTCCCCGGGGACAGGGAAACTTTCTTT,CASSLPGDRETFF,NA,TRBV28,TRBD1,TRBJ1-1
TGTGCCGCGGAGTATGAGAGAAACACTGAAGCTTTCTTT,CAAEYERNTEAFF,NA,TRBV2,NA,TRBJ1-1
TGTGCCAGCAGCCCTTGGAGCGGACGGCGGGGAGAGACCCAGTACTTC,CASSPWSGRRGETQYF,NA,TRBV7-8,NA,TRBJ2-5
TGTGCCAGCGGATACAGGGGTGTGAATGAAAAACTGTTTTTT,CASGYRGVNEKLFF,NA,TRBV7-2,TRBD1,TRBJ1-4
TGTGCCAGCAGCTTAAACTACCCCACGAACACCGGGGAGCTGTTTTTT,CASSLNYPTNTGELFF,NA,TRBV7-2,NA,TRBJ2-2
TGTGCCAGCAGCGCCCTCGGGACTAGCGGGAACGAGCAGTACTTC,CASSALGTSGNEQYF,NA,TRBV7-3,TRBD2,TRBJ2-7
TGTGCCAGCAGCCAAGATCTGTCGCTAGCGGGAAAAACCTACGAGCAGTACTTC,CASSQDLSLAGKTYEQYF,NA,TRBV4-2,TRBD2,TRBJ2-7
TGTGCCAGCAGCTTGGGGACACAGGGGGGGCATGAGACCCAGTACTTC,CASSLGTQGGHETQYF,NA,TRBV5-8,NA,TRBJ2-5
TGTGCCAGCAGTCGCTATTCGGGCTACGAGCAGTACTTC,CASSRYSGYEQYF,NA,TRBV5-4,NA,TRBJ2-7
TGCGCCAGCAGCCCCGGGGGAAGGGACGGTAAACTGTTTTTT,CASSPGGRDGKLFF,NA,TRBV5-1,NA,TRBJ1-4
TGTGCCAGCAGCGTGGGGACTAGGGGCGAGCAGTTCTTC,CASSVGTRGEQFF,NA,TRBV9,TRBD2,TRBJ2-1
TGTGCCAGCTCACCTCGGACAGGGGTGACCGGGGAGCTGTTTTTT,CASSPRTGVTGELFF,NA,TRBV18,TRBD1,TRBJ2-2
TGTGCCGGCTCGGGACAGAATAGTGGAAACACCATATATTTT,CAGSGQNSGNTIYF,NA,TRBV7-9,TRBD1,TRBJ1-3
TGTGCCAGTAGTATCCTGGGGGGATATAGCAATCAGCCCCAGCATTTT,CASSILGGYSNQPQHF,NA,TRBV19,NA,TRBJ1-5
TGTGCCAGCAGTTCGCCAGTCCTAGCGGATACGCAGTATTTT,CASSSPVLADTQYF,few,TRBV6-2/TRBV6-3,NA,TRBJ2-3
TGTGCCAGCAGTCTAGATTTGGGACAGGTGAACACTGAAGCTTTCTTT,CASSLDLGQVNTEAFF,NA,TRBV28,TRBD1,TRBJ1-1
TGTGCCAGCAGCTTGGTAGGGGGACAGTATAATTCACCCCTCCACTTT,CASSLVGGQYNSPLHF,once,TRBV5-6,TRBD1,TRBJ1-6
TGCGCCAGCAGCCACCGGGACAGGGGCAATGGCTACACCTTC,CASSHRDRGNGYTF,NA,TRBV4-3,TRBD1,TRBJ1-2
TGTGCCAGCAGTACCCCACAGGGGGCGGTAGATACGCAGTATTTT,CASSTPQGAVDTQYF,NA,TRBV28,TRBD1,TRBJ2-3
TGTGCCAGTAGTATCATAGCGGGAGTTGAGCAGTTCTTC,CASSIIAGVEQFF,NA,TRBV19,TRBD2,TRBJ2-1
TGCGCCAGCAGCTTGGCCCTGACAGGAGTGGGGTCCTACGAGCAGTACTTC,CASSLALTGVGSYEQYF,NA,TRBV5-1,NA,TRBJ2-7
TGTGCCAGTACCCTCACCGGGGAGCTGTTTTTT,CASTLTGELFF,NA,TRBV19,NA,TRBJ2-2
TGTGCCAGCAGCGGAGGCGATATCTATAATTCACCCCTCCACTTT,CASSGGDIYNSPLHF,NA,TRBV9,NA,TRBJ1-6
TGCAGTGCTACGGGAAATGAAAAACTGTTTTTT,CSATGNEKLFF,NA,TRBV20-1,NA,TRBJ1-4
TGTGCCACCAGTGATGGGGCATTGAGGACCCAGTACTTC,CATSDGALRTQYF,NA,TRBV24-1,NA,TRBJ2-5
TGTGCCAGTACCAAACTAGGGGGTAGCACTGAAGCTTTCTTT,CASTKLGGSTEAFF,NA,TRBV19,NA,TRBJ1-1
TGTGCCTGTTCGGGATCGGACACTGAAGCTTTCTTT,CACSGSDTEAFF,NA,TRBV30,NA,TRBJ1-1
TGTGCCAGCAGCCGACAGGGATTCGACACCGGGGAGCTGTTTTTT,CASSRQGFDTGELFF,NA,TRBV6-5,TRBD1,TRBJ2-2
TGCAGCGCCGGACAGCCACAAGAGACCCAGTACTTC,CSAGQPQETQYF,NA,TRBV29-1,NA,TRBJ2-5
TGCAGCGTTGTGGTTGGAGGACTAGGGACTCAAGAGACCCAGTACTTC,CSVVVGGLGTQETQYF,once,TRBV29-1,TRBD2,TRBJ2-5
TGTGCCAGCAGCTTCGGACAGACCTACGAGCAGTACTTC,CASSFGQTYEQYF,NA,TRBV7-9,NA,TRBJ2-7
TGTGCCAGCAGTTCCGGGAAAATGCATGGGACAGGGATCTACGAGCAGTACTTC,CASSSGKMHGTGIYEQYF,NA,TRBV28,TRBD1,TRBJ2-7
TGTGCCAGCAGTGTCGGACTAGGGGATGAGCAGTTCTTC,CASSVGLGDEQFF,once,TRBV6-4,TRBD2,TRBJ2-1
TGTGCCGTGACAGGCGTCTATGGCTACACCTTC,CAVTGVYGYTF,NA,TRBV28,NA,TRBJ1-2
TGTGCCAGCAGCTGGCCGGGACAGGGGGACACCGGGGAGCTGTTTTTT,CASSWPGQGDTGELFF,NA,TRBV5-6,TRBD1,TRBJ2-2
TGTGCCAGCAGCCAAGGACAGTTCTTCTACAATGAGCAGTTCTTC,CASSQGQFFYNEQFF,NA,TRBV3-1/TRBV3-2,NA,TRBJ2-1
TGTGCCAGCAGAGGACAGGGGGTATCTGGAAACACCATATATTTT,CASRGQGVSGNTIYF,NA,TRBV28,TRBD1,TRBJ1-3
TGTGCCAGCAGCTCTTCAGAGGGAAAAGCGAACACCGGGGAGCTGTTTTTT,CASSSSEGKANTGELFF,NA,TRBV28,NA,TRBJ2-2
TGTGCCAGCAAATCCGCGAGCACTGAAGCTTTCTTT,CASKSASTEAFF,NA,TRBV6-6,NA,TRBJ1-1
TGCGCCAGCAGCCTTCACCGGGACAACCTGGACAATGAGCAGTTCTTC,CASSLHRDNLDNEQFF,NA,TRBV4-3,NA,TRBJ2-1
TGTGCCAGCAGTTATCACTCGAAGGGGGCCGAGACCCAGTACTTC,CASSYHSKGAETQYF,NA,TRBV28,TRBD1,TRBJ2-5
TGCAGTGCCTCTTTAGCGGCCTACACAGATACGCAGTATTTT,CSASLAAYTDTQYF,NA,TRBV29-1,NA,TRBJ2-3
TGCGCCAGCAGCCCTGGGGCAGGGGGAGATACGCAGTATTTT,CASSPGAGGDTQYF,NA,TRBV5-1,TRBD1,TRBJ2-3
TGTGCCAGCAGTCAGGGAAGGAGTGGCTACACCTTC,CASSQGRSGYTF,NA,TRBV28,NA,TRBJ1-2
TGTGCCAGCAGCTTAGTAAGAGTCCCTGAAGCTTTCTTT,CASSLVRVPEAFF,NA,TRBV7-2,NA,TRBJ1-1
TGTGCCAGCAGCTTGGCCAGGACTAGCGATTCCTACAATGAGCAGTTCTTC,CASSLARTSDSYNEQFF,NA,TRBV5-4,TRBD2,TRBJ2-1
TGTGCCAGCTCACCCCGCCTGGGACAGGGGGTAGATGAAAAACTGTTTTTT,CASSPRLGQGVDEKLFF,NA,TRBV18,TRBD1,TRBJ1-4
TGTGCCAGCAGTTTAAACAGGGGTCTTGAAGCTTTCTTT,CASSLNRGLEAFF,NA,TRBV12-3/TRBV12-4,TRBD1,TRBJ1-1